A selection of T cell receptor beta chains follows, all from one sample in a study of blood T cells in healthy people across ages. TCRdb redid the calling of the 5' RACE reads with MiXCR, one entry per CDR3 protein. This sample carries about 1.6 million distinct CDR3 sequences, roughly 30% of them seen once, and the ten largest clones take 11%. Sequenced material: blood. Receptor source: a woman under 40 in good health. CDR3s include the opening cysteine and the closing phenylalanine or tryptophan. A D gene is named only where the DNA matches it firmly. Size is omitted from some rows. Given values are once, few, many or a class for expanded clones.

V,size,J,D,CDR3,DNA
TRBV11-1,.,TRBJ1-2,.,CASSLYIEGDANYGYTF,TGTGCCAGCAGCTTGTACATTGAGGGGGACGCTAACTATGGCTACACCTTC
TRBV5-1,many,TRBJ2-3,.,CASSPAHNADTQYF,TGCGCCAGCAGCCCCGCTCACAACGCAGATACGCAGTATTTT
TRBV20-1,few,TRBJ2-7,TRBD2,CSARDPLAGGHEQYF,TGCAGTGCTAGAGATCCACTAGCGGGAGGGCACGAGCAGTACTTC
TRBV11-2,.,TRBJ1-4,TRBD1,CASSTEDRAAKLFF,TGTGCCAGCAGCACCGAGGACAGGGCGGCAAAACTGTTTTTT
TRBV20-1,.,TRBJ2-1,TRBD2,CSVQGAGGRAYNEQFF,TGCAGTGTCCAGGGCGCCGGGGGGAGGGCTTACAATGAGCAGTTCTTC
TRBV20-1,few,TRBJ2-4,.,CSASDPWEPKNIQYF,TGCAGTGCTAGCGATCCGTGGGAACCCAAAAACATTCAGTACTTC
TRBV7-9,few,TRBJ2-1,TRBD2,CASSFLAGGPGSHNEQFF,TGTGCCAGCAGCTTCCTAGCGGGGGGGCCGGGTTCCCACAATGAGCAGTTCTTC
TRBV6-6,.,TRBJ2-7,.,CASSRVGQTYEQYF,TGTGCCAGCAGTCGGGTCGGTCAAACCTACGAGCAGTACTTC
TRBV20-1,few,TRBJ2-3,TRBD2,CSASWIGTSGGNTDTQYF,TGCAGTGCAAGCTGGATAGGGACTAGCGGGGGAAACACAGATACGCAGTATTTT
TRBV6-1,few,TRBJ2-6,.,CASPGGTSGANVLTF,TGTGCCAGCCCCGGAGGGACCTCTGGGGCCAACGTCCTGACTTTC
TRBV28,few,TRBJ2-7,.,CASTEDGSEQYF,TGTGCCAGCACAGAGGACGGGAGCGAGCAGTACTTC
TRBV6-5,few,TRBJ2-1,.,CASSYSGPSYNEQFF,TGTGCCAGCAGTTACAGCGGGCCGAGTTACAATGAGCAGTTCTTC
TRBV15,few,TRBJ2-3,TRBD2,CATSISGLAGGTDTQYF,TGTGCCACCAGCATATCGGGACTAGCGGGCGGCACAGATACGCAGTATTTT